This T cell receptor (beta chain) came from a study of blood T cell repertoires in COVID-19. Measured with immunoSEQ multiplex PCR; TCRdb has only the in-frame clones, and not every one. The sample yields 120,000 to 150,000 clones, 87% seen once. Looked up from germline, CDR1 is SGDLS and CDR2 is YYNGEE. V was trimmed by 0 bases and J by 2 bases, leaving 17 bases between them. CDR3 length: 17 residues. The chain joins TRBV9 to TRBJ2-5, with D hard to call. The sample comprised peripheral blood. The clonotype comes from a woman between 50 and 59 years old with acute or convalescent COVID-19. CDR3 in DNA: TGTGCCAGCAGCGTAGAGTCAGTGGCCGTTACACAAGAGACCCAGTACTTC. It translates to CASSVESVAVTQETQYF.